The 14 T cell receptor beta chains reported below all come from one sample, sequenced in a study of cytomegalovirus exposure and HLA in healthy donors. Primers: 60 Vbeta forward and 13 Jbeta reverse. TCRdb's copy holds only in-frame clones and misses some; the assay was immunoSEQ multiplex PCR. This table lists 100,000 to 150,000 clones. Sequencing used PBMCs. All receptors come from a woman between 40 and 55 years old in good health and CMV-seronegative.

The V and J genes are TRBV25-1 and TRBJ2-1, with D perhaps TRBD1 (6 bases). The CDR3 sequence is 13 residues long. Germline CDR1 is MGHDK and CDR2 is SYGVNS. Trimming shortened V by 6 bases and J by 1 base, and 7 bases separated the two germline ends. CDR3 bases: TGTGCCAGCAGACAGGGATCCTACAATGAGCAGTTCTTC. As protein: CASRQGSYNEQFF.

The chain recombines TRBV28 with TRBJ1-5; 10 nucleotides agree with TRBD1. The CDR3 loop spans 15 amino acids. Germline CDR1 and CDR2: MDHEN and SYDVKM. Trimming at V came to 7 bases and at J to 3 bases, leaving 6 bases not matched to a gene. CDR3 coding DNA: TGTGCCAGCAAAGACAGGGGGCAGGCCAATCAGCCCCAGCATTTT. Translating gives CASKDRGQANQPQHF.

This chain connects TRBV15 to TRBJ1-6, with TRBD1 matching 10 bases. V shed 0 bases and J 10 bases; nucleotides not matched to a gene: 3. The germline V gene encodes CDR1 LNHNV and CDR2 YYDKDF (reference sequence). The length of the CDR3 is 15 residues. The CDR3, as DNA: TGTGCCACCAGCAGAGATGGGACAGGGGTCTCACCCCTCCACTTT. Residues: CATSRDGTGVSPLHF.

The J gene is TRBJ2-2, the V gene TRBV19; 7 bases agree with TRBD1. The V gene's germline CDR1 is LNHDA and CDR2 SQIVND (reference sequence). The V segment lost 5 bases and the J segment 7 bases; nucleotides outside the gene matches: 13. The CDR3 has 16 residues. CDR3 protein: CASSQTGQASFGELFF. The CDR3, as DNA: TGTGCCAGTAGTCAGACTGGACAGGCGAGCTTCGGGGAGCTGTTTTTT.

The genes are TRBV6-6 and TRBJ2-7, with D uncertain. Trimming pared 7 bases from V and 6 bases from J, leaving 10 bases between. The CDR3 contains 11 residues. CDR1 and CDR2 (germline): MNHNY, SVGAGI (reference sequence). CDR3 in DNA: TGTGCCAGCACGTTACGGTTCGAGCAGTACTTC. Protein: CASTLRFEQYF.

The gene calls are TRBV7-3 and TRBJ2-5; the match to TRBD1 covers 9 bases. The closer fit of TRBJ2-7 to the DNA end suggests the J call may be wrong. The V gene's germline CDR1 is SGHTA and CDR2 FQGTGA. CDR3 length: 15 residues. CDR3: CASSLTTGGTYEQYF. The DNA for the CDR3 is TGTGCCAGCAGCTTAACGACAGGGGGAACCTACGAGCAGTACTTC.

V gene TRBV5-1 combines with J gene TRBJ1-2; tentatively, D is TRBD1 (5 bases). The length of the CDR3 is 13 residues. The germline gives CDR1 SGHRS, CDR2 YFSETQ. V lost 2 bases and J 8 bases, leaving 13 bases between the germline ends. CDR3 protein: CASSFQGTEGYTF. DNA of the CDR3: TGCGCCAGCAGCTTTCAGGGAACGGAGGGCTACACCTTC.

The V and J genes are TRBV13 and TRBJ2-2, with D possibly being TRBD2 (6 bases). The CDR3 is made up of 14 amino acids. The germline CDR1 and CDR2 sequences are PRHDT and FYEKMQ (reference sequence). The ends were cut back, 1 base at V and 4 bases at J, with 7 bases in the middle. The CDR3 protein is CASSLVGGTGELFF. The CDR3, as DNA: TGTGCCAGCAGCTTAGTCGGGGGCACCGGGGAGCTGTTTTTT.

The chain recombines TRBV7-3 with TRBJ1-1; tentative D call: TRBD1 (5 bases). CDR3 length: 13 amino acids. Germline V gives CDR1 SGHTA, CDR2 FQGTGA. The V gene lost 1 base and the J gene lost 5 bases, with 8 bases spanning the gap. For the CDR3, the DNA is TGTGCCAGCAGCTTAATGGACACGACTGAAGCTTTCTTT. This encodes CASSLMDTTEAFF.

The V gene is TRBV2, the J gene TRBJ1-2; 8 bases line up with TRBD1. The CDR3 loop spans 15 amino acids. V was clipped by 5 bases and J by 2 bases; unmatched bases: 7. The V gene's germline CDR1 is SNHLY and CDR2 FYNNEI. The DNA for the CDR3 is TGTGCCAGCAGTACCTGGACAGGGCGAAACTATGGCTACACCTTC. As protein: CASSTWTGRNYGYTF.

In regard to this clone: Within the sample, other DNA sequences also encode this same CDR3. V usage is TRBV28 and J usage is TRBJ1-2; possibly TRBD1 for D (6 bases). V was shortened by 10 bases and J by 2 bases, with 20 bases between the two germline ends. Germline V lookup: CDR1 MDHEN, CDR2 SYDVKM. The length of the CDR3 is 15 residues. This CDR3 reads CAITRGGIGNYGYTF. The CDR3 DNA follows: TGTGCCATCACAAGAGGGGGTATCGGGAACTATGGCTACACCTTC.

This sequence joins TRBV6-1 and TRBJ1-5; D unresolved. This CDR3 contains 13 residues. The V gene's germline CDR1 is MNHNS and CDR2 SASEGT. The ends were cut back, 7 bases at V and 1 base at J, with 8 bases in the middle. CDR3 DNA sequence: TGTGCCAGCAACCGGGTAAGCAATCAGCCCCAGCATTTT. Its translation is CASNRVSNQPQHF.

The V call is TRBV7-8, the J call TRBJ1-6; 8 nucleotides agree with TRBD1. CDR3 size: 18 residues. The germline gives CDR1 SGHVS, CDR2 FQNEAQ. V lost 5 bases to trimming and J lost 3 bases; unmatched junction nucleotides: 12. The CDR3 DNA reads TGTGCCAGCAGCACTACGAAGGACAGGGCCAACTATAATTCACCCCTCCACTTT. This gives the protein CASSTTKDRANYNSPLHF. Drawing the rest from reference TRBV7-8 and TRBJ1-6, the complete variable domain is GAGVSQSPRYKVAKRGQDVALRCDPISGHVSLFWYQQALGQGPEFLTYFQNEAQLDKSGLPSDRFFAERPEGSVSTLKIQRTQQEDSAVYLCASSTTKDRANYNSPLHFGNGTRLTVT.

The DNA for the CDR3 is TGTGCTAGTGGTTTGGTGTTACCGGGACAGGGGAGGACTGGGGCCAACGTCCTGACTTTC. Protein: CASGLVLPGQGRTGANVLTF. V usage is TRBV12-5 and J usage is TRBJ2-6; 10 bases are shared with TRBD1. CDR1 is LGHNT and CDR2 is FRNRAP in the germline V gene. V shed 0 bases, J shed 2 bases, and the junction held 10 bases outside the gene matches. This CDR3 region has 20 residues.